Presented here are 27 T cell receptor beta chains from one specimen sequenced in a study of technical replicates of blood from a handful of donors. The method was immunoSEQ multiplex PCR; TCRdb's version includes in-frame clones alone and lacks a portion of them. Of under 90,000 clones in the sample, about 96% were seen once. The sample comprised T cells isolated from PBMCs. These receptors were obtained from a human donor in good health.

This clone was seen only once. This chain links TRBV11-2 with TRBJ1-2, with 9 bases that match TRBD1. The CDR3 is 15 amino acids. The germline CDR1 and CDR2 sequences are SGHAT and FQNNGV. J lost 7 bases, V lost 6 bases, and 12 bases had no gene match. The chain's CDR3 is CASRPNRDRVFGYTF. The CDR3 DNA reads TGTGCCAGCAGGCCTAACCGGGACAGGGTGTTTGGCTACACCTTC. The full variable domain, completed using reference TRBV11-2 and TRBJ1-2, is EAGVAQSPRYKIIEKRQSVAFWCNPISGHATLYWYQQILGQGPKLLIQFQNNGVVDDSQLPKDRFSAERLKGVDSTLKIQPAKLEDSAVYLCASRPNRDRVFGYTFGSGTRLTVV.

The chain joins TRBV5-4 to TRBJ2-7; 8 bases align to TRBD2. The V segment lost 2 bases and the J segment 6 bases; nucleotides outside the gene matches: 7. CDR1 and CDR2 (germline): SGHNT, YYREEE (reference sequence). CDR3 length equals 14 residues. The CDR3 DNA reads as TGTGCCAGCAGCTTTAAGCGGGGGATAGGCGAGCAGTACTTC. It codes for CASSFKRGIGEQYF.

Note on this clone: At one boundary the junction diverges from the germline segment, which might be a read error. The chain employs TRBV7-7 and TRBJ2-1; maybe TRBD1 (5 bases). CDR1 is SSHAT, CDR2 FNYEAQ, per germline (reference sequence). CDR3 length: 16 residues. The CDR3 coding sequence is TGTGCTAGCAGTCAACAGGCCTCCAGCTCCTACAATGAGCAGTTCTTC. Translating gives CASSQQASSSYNEQFF.

The CDR3 loop reads CASSSDRGDTGELFF. Written as DNA, the CDR3 is TGCGCCAGCAGCTCGGACAGGGGAGACACCGGGGAGCTGTTTTTT. The rearrangement links TRBV5-1 to TRBJ2-2; TRBD1 matches 9 bases. The germline V gene encodes CDR1 SGHRS and CDR2 YFSETQ. Trimming removed 3 bases from V and 3 bases from J; junction bases left unmatched: 3. The CDR3 length is 15 residues. Full variable domain (outside the CDR3, taken from reference TRBV5-1 and TRBJ2-2): KAGVTQTPRYLIKTRGQQVTLSCSPISGHRSVSWYQQTPGQGLQFLFEYFSETQRNKGNFPGRFSGRQFSNSRSEMNVSTLELGDSALYLCASSSDRGDTGELFFGEGSRLTVL.

V is TRBV6-1 and J is TRBJ2-3, with D uncertain. The CDR3 loop spans 14 amino acids. CDR1 and CDR2 from the germline V gene are MNHNS and SASEGT. V gave up 4 bases and J gave up 4 bases, with 12 bases separating them. This CDR3 is CASSGGMGADTQYF. CDR3 bases: TGTGCCAGCAGTGGAGGTATGGGTGCAGATACGCAGTATTTT.

The count of this clone is one. This chain links TRBV5-1 with TRBJ2-1; 10 positions match TRBD2. CDR3 size: 17 residues. V shed 0 bases and J 5 bases; nucleotides not matched to a gene: 8. From germline, CDR1 is SGHRS and CDR2 YFSETQ. The CDR3 is CASSLGWSGREHNEQFF. CDR3 coding DNA: TGCGCCAGCAGCTTGGGCTGGAGCGGGAGGGAGCACAATGAGCAGTTCTTC.

The chain carries TRBV5-5 and TRBJ2-7; TRBD1 is a possible D gene (6 bases). Trimming shortened V by 0 bases and J by 4 bases, and 8 bases separated the two germline ends. Germline CDR1 reads SGHKS; CDR2 reads YYEKEE (reference sequence). The CDR3 has 13 amino acids. CDR3 sequence: CASSLDREYEQYF. CDR3 sequence (DNA): TGTGCCAGCAGCTTGGACAGGGAGTACGAGCAGTACTTC.

The chain uses TRBV11-1 and TRBJ2-7; D may be TRBD2 (5 bases). The CDR3 has 17 residues. V was trimmed by 2 bases and J by 3 bases, leaving 20 bases between them. In germline, CDR1 is SGHAT, CDR2 FQDESV (reference sequence). The CDR3 sequence: CASSLRAFPEAFYEQYF. In DNA form, the CDR3 reads TGTGCCAGCAGCTTAAGGGCGTTCCCGGAGGCGTTCTACGAGCAGTACTTC.

This clone was seen only once. The chain combines TRBV10-3 with TRBJ1-2; 8 bases match TRBD1. Trimming removed 10 bases from V and 8 bases from J; junction bases left unmatched: 15. The CDR3 runs 14 residues. CDR1 and CDR2 from the germline V gene are ENHRY and SYGVKD. The CDR3 sequence is CASTPMTGAKGYTF. DNA for the CDR3: TGTGCCAGTACTCCAATGACAGGGGCAAAAGGCTACACCTTC.

The chain links TRBV28 to TRBJ1-2, with D perhaps TRBD1 (6 bases). Trimming cost V 7 bases and J 8 bases, with 20 bases left between them. Germline CDR1 reads MDHEN; CDR2 reads SYDVKM. The CDR3 extends over 14 amino acids. This chain's CDR3 is CASNRRQGSIGYTF. The CDR3 DNA reads as TGTGCCAGCAACCGCCGCCAGGGGAGTATCGGCTACACCTTC.

The V gene is TRBV2, the J gene TRBJ1-4, with 7 bases aligning to TRBD1. Germline CDR1 SNHLY, CDR2 FYNNEI. CDR3 length: 14 amino acids. V dropped 6 bases and J dropped 8; count of bases not matched to a gene: 9. The DNA of the CDR3 is TGTGCCAGCAGGGAGGGGGCGAGGGTCGAAAAACTGTTTTTT. This translates into CASREGARVEKLFF. Supplemented by reference TRBV2 and TRBJ1-4, the full variable domain reads EPEVTQTPSHQVTQMGQEVILRCVPISNHLYFYWYRQILGQKVEFLVSFYNNEISEKSEIFDDQFSVERPDGSNFTLKIRSTKLEDSAMYFCASREGARVEKLFFGSGTQLSVL.

This clone was seen a handful of times. The chain links TRBV7-9 to TRBJ1-6; no clear D. Germline V gene data show CDR1 as SEHNR and CDR2 as FQNEAQ (reference sequence). The CDR3 runs to 14 residues. Trimming took off 0 bases at V and 5 bases at J, with 5 bases between the two ends. As DNA, the CDR3 is TGTGCCAGCAGCTTAGCCCCGGATAATTCACCCCTCCACTTT. Amino acids: CASSLAPDNSPLHF.

The rearrangement joins TRBV6-1 to TRBJ2-7; D not certain. The V gene lost 5 bases and the J gene lost 0 bases, with 14 bases spanning the gap. The germline gives CDR1 MNHNS, CDR2 SASEGT. The CDR3 loop spans 15 amino acids. As DNA, the CDR3 is TGTGCCAGCAGTCCTCGGCGGTTAAGCTCCTACGAGCAGTACTTC. This translates into CASSPRRLSSYEQYF.

The chain carries TRBV28 and TRBJ2-3; D remains ambiguous. The germline V gene encodes CDR1 MDHEN and CDR2 SYDVKM. The CDR3 is made up of 16 amino acids. Trimming took off 3 bases at V and 1 base at J, with 14 bases between the two ends. This chain's CDR3 is CASSFSSFFRTDTQYF. In DNA form, the CDR3 reads TGTGCCAGCAGTTTTAGTAGCTTCTTTCGCACAGATACGCAGTATTTT.

This sequence joins TRBV4-1 and TRBJ2-7; unclear D gene. The V gene lost 0 bases and the J gene lost 2 bases, with 2 bases spanning the gap. Per the germline V gene, CDR1 is MGHRA and CDR2 is YSYEKL. The CDR3 runs 12 residues. The CDR3 DNA reads TGCGCCAGCAGCCAAGATACCTACGAGCAGTACTTC. It yields the protein CASSQDTYEQYF.

The rearrangement links TRBV18 to TRBJ2-7; TRBD2 matches at 7 bases. CDR3 length equals 17 residues. CDR1 is KGHSH, CDR2 LQKENI, per germline. V trimming: 3 bases; J trimming: 0 bases; junction bases outside the gene matches: 11. The CDR3 reads CASSPPFAGGSSYEQYF. CDR3 sequence (DNA): TGTGCCAGCTCACCGCCCTTCGCCGGGGGGAGCTCCTACGAGCAGTACTTC.

The genes are TRBV29-1 and TRBJ2-1; TRBD2 agrees at 10 bases. Germline V lookup: CDR1 SQVTM, CDR2 ANQGSEA. The V and J ends lost 6 bases and 7 bases, in that order; junction bases with no gene match: 15. CDR3 length: 16 residues. The CDR3 DNA sequence: TGCAGCGTGGGCCTGGTTCGGACTAGCGGTTTTAATGAGCAGTTCTTC. As protein: CSVGLVRTSGFNEQFF.

The gene calls are TRBV11-3 and TRBJ1-6, with D uncertain. CDR3 length equals 16 residues. Germline-derived CDR1 and CDR2 are SGHNT and YENEEA. V was trimmed by 5 bases and J by 0 bases, leaving 11 bases between them. The CDR3 loop reads CASSLATSSYNSPLHF. For the CDR3, the DNA is TGTGCCAGCAGCCTTGCTACTAGCTCCTATAATTCACCCCTCCACTTT.

This clone appeared once. The chain is built from TRBV7-9 and TRBJ1-4; D call uncertain. CDR3 length: 16 residues. V lost 0 bases to trimming and J lost 5 bases, with 13 bases between them. CDR1 and CDR2 (germline): SEHNR, FQNEAQ (reference sequence). The chain's CDR3 is CASSLADYTGNEKLFF. In nucleotides, the CDR3 is TGTGCCAGCAGCTTAGCCGACTATACTGGGAATGAAAAACTGTTTTTT. Based on the CDR3 plus reference TRBV7-9 and TRBJ1-4, the full variable domain is DTGVSQNPRHKITKRGQNVTFRCDPISEHNRLYWYRQTLGQGPEFLTYFQNEAQLEKSRLLSDRFSAERPKGSFSTLEIQRTEQGDSAMYLCASSLADYTGNEKLFFGSGTQLSVL.

CDR3 sequence (DNA): TGTGCCAGCAGCCCAAGGGGGGGGATCACCGGGGAGCTGTTTTTT. Translated, it gives CASSPRGGITGELFF. The chain uses TRBV9 and TRBJ2-2, with a weak D call TRBD2 (7 bases). The V gene lost 4 bases and the J gene lost 4 bases, with 14 bases spanning the gap. Germline V lookup: CDR1 SGDLS, CDR2 YYNGEE. The CDR3 covers 15 residues.

V and J are TRBV9 and TRBJ1-2, with 7 bases lining up with TRBD1. The V and J ends lost 4 bases and 4 bases, in that order; junction bases with no gene match: 13. The CDR3 extends over 16 amino acids. Germline V lookup: CDR1 SGDLS, CDR2 YYNGEE. The CDR3 reads CASSPADRVGGYGYTF. In DNA form, the CDR3 reads TGTGCCAGCAGCCCAGCAGACAGGGTTGGGGGCTATGGCTACACCTTC.

The genes are TRBV7-9 and TRBJ1-1; D might be TRBD1 (6 bases). CDR3 length: 14 residues. V was cut by 5 bases and J by 6 bases, with 16 bases left in between. Germline CDR1 SEHNR, CDR2 FQNEAQ (reference sequence). In DNA form, the CDR3 reads TGTGCCAGCAGCAAGGTTGGGCGGGGGCCTGAAGCTTTCTTT. Protein sequence: CASSKVGRGPEAFF. Variable domain in full (rest from reference TRBV7-9 and TRBJ1-1): DTGVSQNPRHKITKRGQNVTFRCDPISEHNRLYWYRQTLGQGPEFLTYFQNEAQLEKSRLLSDRFSAERPKGSFSTLEIQRTEQGDSAMYLCASSKVGRGPEAFFGQGTRLTVV.

The chain has TRBV28 and TRBJ2-2; 9 bases map to TRBD2. This CDR3 has 16 residues. The trim removed 6 bases at V and 5 bases at J, leaving 10 bases unmatched. Germline V gene sequence: CDR1 MDHEN, CDR2 SYDVKM. CDR3: CASRLSSGTGTGELFF. For the CDR3, the DNA is TGTGCCAGCAGACTATCTAGCGGGACGGGAACCGGGGAGCTGTTTTTT.

The chain couples TRBV6-5 to TRBJ2-1; 8 bases fit TRBD2. Germline CDR1 and CDR2: MNHEY and SVGAGI. With V trimmed by 5 bases and J by 6 bases, 6 bases remained unmatched. The CDR3 sequence is 14 residues long. Here the CDR3 DNA reads TGTGCCAGCAGTGGAGACGGGAGGGTCAATGAGCAGTTCTTC. This translates into CASSGDGRVNEQFF.

The chain couples TRBV6-1 to TRBJ2-5; D not certain. This CDR3 is built from 15 residues. The germline V gene has CDR1 MNHNS and CDR2 SASEGT. Trimming removed 1 base from V and 3 bases from J, with 12 bases in between. The chain's CDR3 is CASSEVANGKETQYF. CDR3 DNA sequence: TGTGCCAGCAGTGAAGTCGCGAACGGTAAAGAGACCCAGTACTTC.

This sequence joins TRBV19 and TRBJ1-2; 8 positions match TRBD1. Losses at the gene ends were 7 bases for V and 4 bases for J; bases not matched to a gene: 8. The CDR3 contains 14 residues. CDR1 LNHDA and CDR2 SQIVND come from the germline V gene (reference sequence). Here the CDR3 DNA reads TGTGCCAGTATTCCCGGACAGGGTTTCTATGGCTACACCTTC. This sequence encodes CASIPGQGFYGYTF.

The chain has TRBV4-1 and TRBJ1-1, with D uncertain. The CDR3 runs to 16 residues. The ends were cut back, 1 base at V and 3 bases at J, with 15 bases in the middle. Germline CDR1 reads MGHRA; CDR2 reads YSYEKL. DNA for the CDR3: TGCGCCAGCAGCCAAGGGTCGGTTATTGCGGACACTGAAGCTTTCTTT. Amino acid sequence: CASSQGSVIADTEAFF.